This T cell receptor (beta chain) was obtained from a study of T cell responses to AZD1222 COVID-19 vaccine (dated by TCRdb to the early 2020s). General notes on the study: A total of under 250 trial participants underwent TCR sequencing, of whom approximately 200 had received two doses of AZD1222 and approximately 26 had received two doses of the MenACWY control vaccine. Trial participants were enrolled into age subgroups of 18-55, 56-69 and 70-plus years, which contained approximately 150, 28 and 58 TCR-sequenced participants, respectively. The study at large found these results: After two AZD1222 doses, spike-specific TCR breadth and depth were significantly higher than at day 0 and than in MenACWY recipients. Conclusions about previously exposed vaccinees were limited because only 6 or 7 AZD1222 recipients were SARS-CoV-2 seropositive at baseline. Participants were mostly white British and included more females than males, and it was suggested by the authors that clonal diversity may have been underestimated. Because no day 14 peak-response samples were available, the repertoires could be characterized only after the peak T cell response. CD4 TCRs associated with the vaccine covered the entire spike protein, and the dominant responses were in regions 160-218 and 743-854. Reportedly, almost half of the unique spike-specific TCRs recognized epitopes lying outside the regions that are mutated in the B.1.351 and B.1.1.7 variants. The 56-69-year group was small, and its depth increase did not reach significance, likely because of low power.

The CDR3 covers 13 residues, taking in both the cysteine and the phenylalanine. Here the CDR3 DNA is all that survives: 39 bases in frame from base 1. V is pruned by 6 bases and J by 6 bases, leaving 5 bases of the junction without a gene match. The germline V gene gives CDR1 as KGHSH and CDR2 as LQKENI. The time point tag for this specimen amounts to: about 28 days (+/-7) after the second vaccine dose. AZD1222 recipients whose second dose came at about 4 weeks and those whose second dose came at about 12 weeks were combined into one group, since spike-specific TCR depth and breadth did not differ between the two schedules. Samples from vaccinated people were obtained from the UK trials COV001 and COV002, which included a single-blind randomized controlled phase 2/3 trial of AZD1222 (ChAdOx1 nCoV-19) in healthy adults. For TCRbeta chain sequencing, PBMC samples from trial participants were taken at day 0 and at day 28 after the second dose.

A remark on this clone: Its antigen target is currently unknown. Base qualities are not recorded, but no much larger clone differs from it by a single base.

The CDR3 regions of human TCRbeta chains were subjected to immunosequencing. Concerning the study's data processing: Repertoire TCRs were checked for matches against a reference library of SARS-CoV-2-specific TCRs that had been generated using the MIRA antigen-specificity platform. Breadth was defined as the fraction of unique TCRs that were SARS-CoV-2-associated. Depth was defined as the fraction of total T cells that were SARS-CoV-2-associated. Each spike-specific TCR was assigned to its reactive spike region and to a CD4 or CD8 class using the MIRA data. Log10-transformed breadth and depth values were compared by one-way ANOVA with Sidak's multiple comparisons tests. The immuneACCESS repertoire file appears here via TCRdb, limited to in-frame rearrangements. These files lack a portion of the clones; in checked studies, under half of the deficit traces to unresolved V genes, and the cause of the others is not known. The V and J calls and clone size were taken over from that table, and D and trimming were inferred from the DNA. In this sample the table shows some 150,000 clones, 85% to 90% of which occur a single time. Around 4.5% of the sample rests with the top ten.

This TCR was recovered from an adult who received the AZD1222 COVID-19 vaccine. The chain is encoded by TRBV18 joined to TRBJ1-2; 9 middle bases align to TRBD1. The sequencing used peripheral blood, collected 28 days after the second AZD1222 dose. The nucleotide sequence reads TGTGCCAGCTCCCGCGGACAGGGGAATGGCTACACCTTC. This sequence encodes CASSRGQGNGYTF.